The entry below gives a single T cell receptor (beta chain) sequence along with its context. Its cognate antigen is unknown. Germline V gives CDR1 SEHNR, CDR2 FQNEAQ (reference sequence). The V and J ends lost 5 bases and 0 bases, in that order; junction bases with no gene match: 9. This CDR3 spans 16 amino acids. This record comes from a study of shared clonotypes between healthy human individuals. Study-wide background: Used for every donor were three CD4 naive, three CD4 memory, two CD8 naive and one CD8 memory plate. Study observations and caveats: Among non-shared clonotypes, generation probabilities were lower than among those shared by all four donors.

Clones were read by immunoSEQ multiplex PCR, and TCRdb kept only the in-frame ones, dropping some. The data hold about 2.5 million clones, with roughly 92% observed a single time. The rearrangement joins TRBV7-9 to TRBJ1-1; TRBD1 aligns across 7 bases. The sequencing input was naive CD4+ T cells from PBMCs. Subset given: CD45RA+ positively selected. The receptor was isolated from a man aged 18 to 30 in good health. Some clones in this sample may be carry-over from other donors' samples. The CDR3 region is CASSPSSGQLNTEAFF. The CDR3 nucleotides are TGTGCCAGCAGCCCAAGTTCGGGACAGCTGAACACTGAAGCTTTCTTT.